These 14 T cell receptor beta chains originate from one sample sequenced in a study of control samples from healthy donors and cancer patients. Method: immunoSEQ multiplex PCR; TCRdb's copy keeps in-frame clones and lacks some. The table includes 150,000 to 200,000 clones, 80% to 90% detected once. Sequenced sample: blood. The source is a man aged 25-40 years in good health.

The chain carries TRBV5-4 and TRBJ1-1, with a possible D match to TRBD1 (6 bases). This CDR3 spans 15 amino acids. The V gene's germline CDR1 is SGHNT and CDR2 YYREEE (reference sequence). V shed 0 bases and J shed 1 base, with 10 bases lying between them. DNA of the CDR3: TGTGCCAGCAGCTTGGCGGTACAGGGGAACACTGAAGCTTTCTTT. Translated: CASSLAVQGNTEAFF.

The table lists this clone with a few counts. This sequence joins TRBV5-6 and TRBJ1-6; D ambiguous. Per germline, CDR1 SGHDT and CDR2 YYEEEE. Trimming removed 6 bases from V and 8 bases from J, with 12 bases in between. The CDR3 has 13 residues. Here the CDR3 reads CASNDRHHSPLHF. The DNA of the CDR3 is TGTGCCAGCAACGACCGGCACCATTCACCCCTCCACTTT. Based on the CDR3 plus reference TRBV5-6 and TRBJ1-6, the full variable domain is DAGVTQSPTHLIKTRGQQVTLRCSPKSGHDTVSWYQQALGQGPQFIFQYYEEEERQRGNFPDRFSGHQFPNYSSELNVNALLLGDSALYLCASNDRHHSPLHFGNGTRLTVT.

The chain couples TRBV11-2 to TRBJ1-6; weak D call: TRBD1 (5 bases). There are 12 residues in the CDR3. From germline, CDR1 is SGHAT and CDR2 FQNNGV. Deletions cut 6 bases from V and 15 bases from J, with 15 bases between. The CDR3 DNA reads TGTGCCAGCAGTCAAGGGACCGGCGGCCTCCACTTT. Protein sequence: CASSQGTGGLHF.

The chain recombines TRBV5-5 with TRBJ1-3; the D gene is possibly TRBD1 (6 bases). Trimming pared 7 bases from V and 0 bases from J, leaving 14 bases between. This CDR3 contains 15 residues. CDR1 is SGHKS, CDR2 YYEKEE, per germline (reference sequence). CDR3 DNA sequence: TGTGCCAGCTGTCGAGGGGGTGACTCTGGAAACACCATATATTTT. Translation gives CASCRGGDSGNTIYF. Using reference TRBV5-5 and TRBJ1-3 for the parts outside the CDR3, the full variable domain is DAGVTQSPTHLIKTRGQQVTLRCSPISGHKSVSWYQQVLGQGPQFIFQYYEKEERGRGNFPDRFSARQFPNYSSELNVNALLLGDSALYLCASCRGGDSGNTIYFGEGSWLTVV.

In nucleotides, the CDR3 is TGTGCCAGCAGCTTAACAGCCAAGGAGCAGTTCTTC. Translated, it gives CASSLTAKEQFF. The V gene is TRBV7-3, the J gene TRBJ2-1; D uncertain. V lost 0 bases and J 10 bases, leaving 7 bases between the germline ends. CDR3 length: 12 residues. The germline V gene encodes CDR1 SGHTA and CDR2 FQGTGA. The entire variable domain, with the rest obtained from reference TRBV7-3 and TRBJ2-1, is as follows: GAGVSQTPSNKVTEKGKYVELRCDPISGHTALYWYRQSLGQGPEFLIYFQGTGAADDSGLPNDRFFAVRPEGSVSTLKIQRTERGDSAVYLCASSLTAKEQFFGPGTRLTVL.

CDR3 DNA sequence: TGTGCCAGCAGGGAGCAGCGCTCTGGGGCCAACGTCCTGACTTTC. Translated: CASREQRSGANVLTF. This chain joins TRBV2 and TRBJ2-6; D remains ambiguous. This CDR3 comprises 15 residues. V was clipped by 6 bases and J by 0 bases, with 9 bases between them. Germline CDR1 reads SNHLY; CDR2 reads FYNNEI.

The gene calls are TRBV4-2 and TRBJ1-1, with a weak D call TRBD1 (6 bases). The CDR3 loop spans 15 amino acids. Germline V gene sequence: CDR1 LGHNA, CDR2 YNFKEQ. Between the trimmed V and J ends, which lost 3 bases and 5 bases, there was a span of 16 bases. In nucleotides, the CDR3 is TGTGCCAGCAGCCAGGAGAACAGGGTAGAAACTGAAGCTTTCTTT. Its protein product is CASSQENRVETEAFF.

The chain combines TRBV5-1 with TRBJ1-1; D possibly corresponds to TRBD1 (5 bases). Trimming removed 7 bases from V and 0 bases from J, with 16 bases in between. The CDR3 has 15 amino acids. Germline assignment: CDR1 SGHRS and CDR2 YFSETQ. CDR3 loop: CASGLDSQMNTEAFF. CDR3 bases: TGCGCCAGCGGTCTAGACAGCCAGATGAACACTGAAGCTTTCTTT.

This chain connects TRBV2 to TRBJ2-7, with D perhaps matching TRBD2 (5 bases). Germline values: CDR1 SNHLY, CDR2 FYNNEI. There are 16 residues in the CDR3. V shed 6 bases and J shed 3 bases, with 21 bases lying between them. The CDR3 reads CASSDAQLGRIYEQYF. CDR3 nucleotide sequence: TGTGCCAGCAGCGACGCCCAACTAGGCAGAATCTACGAGCAGTACTTC. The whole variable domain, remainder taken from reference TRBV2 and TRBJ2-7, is EPEVTQTPSHQVTQMGQEVILRCVPISNHLYFYWYRQILGQKVEFLVSFYNNEISEKSEIFDDQFSVERPDGSNFTLKIRSTKLEDSAMYFCASSDAQLGRIYEQYFGPGTRLTVT.

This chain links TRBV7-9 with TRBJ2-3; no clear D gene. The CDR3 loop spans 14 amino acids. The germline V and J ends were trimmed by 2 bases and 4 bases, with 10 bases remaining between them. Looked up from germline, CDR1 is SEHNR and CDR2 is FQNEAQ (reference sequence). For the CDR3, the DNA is TGTGCCAGCAGCTTACAGGCCCCCCCAGATACGCAGTATTTT. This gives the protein CASSLQAPPDTQYF.

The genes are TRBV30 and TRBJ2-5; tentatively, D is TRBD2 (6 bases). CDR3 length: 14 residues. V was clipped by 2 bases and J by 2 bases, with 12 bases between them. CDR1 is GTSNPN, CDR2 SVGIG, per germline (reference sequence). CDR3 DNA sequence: TGTGCCTGGAGTACCCCTAGCGAACAAGAGACCCAGTACTTC. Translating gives CAWSTPSEQETQYF.

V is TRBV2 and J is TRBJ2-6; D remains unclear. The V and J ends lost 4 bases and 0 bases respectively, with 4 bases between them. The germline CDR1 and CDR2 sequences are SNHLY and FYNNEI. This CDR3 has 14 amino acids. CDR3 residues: CASSGSSGANVLTF. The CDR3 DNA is TGTGCCAGCAGTGGAAGCTCTGGGGCCAACGTCCTGACTTTC. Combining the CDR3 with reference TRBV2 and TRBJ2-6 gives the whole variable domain EPEVTQTPSHQVTQMGQEVILRCVPISNHLYFYWYRQILGQKVEFLVSFYNNEISEKSEIFDDQFSVERPDGSNFTLKIRSTKLEDSAMYFCASSGSSGANVLTFGAGSRLTVL.

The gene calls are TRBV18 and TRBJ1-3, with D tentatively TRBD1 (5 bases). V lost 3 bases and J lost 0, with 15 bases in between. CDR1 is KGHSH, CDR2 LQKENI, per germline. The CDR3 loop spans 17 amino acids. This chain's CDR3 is CASSPLGTGLSGNTIYF. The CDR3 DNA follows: TGTGCCAGCTCACCCCTCGGGACCGGGCTCTCTGGAAACACCATATATTTT.

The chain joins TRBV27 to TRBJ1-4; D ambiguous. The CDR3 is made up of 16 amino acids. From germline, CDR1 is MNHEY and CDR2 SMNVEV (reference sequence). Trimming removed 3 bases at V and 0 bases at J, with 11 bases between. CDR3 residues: CASSFPHNATNEKLFF. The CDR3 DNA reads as TGTGCCAGCAGTTTTCCCCATAATGCAACTAATGAAAAACTGTTTTTT.